The 20 T cell receptor beta chains listed next were all sequenced from one sample in a study of shared clonotypes between healthy human individuals. Only CD45RO-negative cells positively selected for CCR7 counted as naive CD8 cells, so terminally differentiated effector memory CD45RA+ cells were excluded. Only in-frame clones appear in the TCRdb table, and some are missing; sequencing was by immunoSEQ multiplex PCR. In the table there are around 2,000,000 clones, about 95% of which are singletons. Sequencing was carried out using naive CD8+ T cells sorted from blood. These receptors were obtained from a man aged 18 to 35 in good health.

The chain employs TRBV4-1 and TRBJ2-7; D unresolved. V was shortened by 0 bases and J by 4 bases, with 7 bases between the two germline ends. This CDR3 has 13 amino acids. Per the germline V gene, CDR1 is MGHRA and CDR2 is YSYEKL. Written as DNA, the CDR3 is TGCGCCAGCAGCCAAGATTGGGCGTACGAGCAGTACTTC. It yields the protein CASSQDWAYEQYF.

The V and J genes are TRBV5-4 and TRBJ1-3; TRBD1 matches 8 bases. This CDR3 comprises 15 residues. With V trimmed by 4 bases and J by 2 bases, 5 bases remained unmatched. Germline V gene sequence: CDR1 SGHNT, CDR2 YYREEE (reference sequence). The CDR3 coding sequence is TGTGCCAGCAGCCTTGGACAGGGCCCTGGAAACACCATATATTTT. Its protein is CASSLGQGPGNTIYF.

V gene TRBV5-1 combines with J gene TRBJ1-1; 8 bases match TRBD1. Trimming at V came to 4 bases and at J to 7 bases, leaving 3 bases not matched to a gene. The CDR3 has 12 residues. Germline-derived CDR1 and CDR2 are SGHRS and YFSETQ. DNA of the CDR3: TGCGCCAGCAGCGTCGGGACAGGTGAAGCTTTCTTT. Residues: CASSVGTGEAFF.

The chain couples TRBV6-1 to TRBJ1-2; D gene unclear. V was trimmed by 5 bases and J by 3 bases, leaving 10 bases between them. This CDR3 region has 13 residues. Per germline, CDR1 MNHNS and CDR2 SASEGT. CDR3 in amino acids: CASSYLGDYGYTF. The CDR3, as DNA: TGTGCCAGCAGTTATCTGGGAGACTATGGCTACACCTTC.

Concerning this clone itself: The same CDR3 also results from other DNA sequences found in this sample. The J gene is TRBJ2-7, the V gene TRBV5-8; D is undetermined. V gave up 0 bases and J gave up 0 bases, with 7 bases separating them. The germline gives CDR1 SGHTS, CDR2 YDEGEE. This CDR3 comprises 14 residues. DNA for the CDR3: TGTGCCAGCAGCTTGGGCGGCCGCTCCTACGAGCAGTACTTC. As protein: CASSLGGRSYEQYF.

The rearrangement uses TRBV5-6 and TRBJ1-5; D is undetermined. This CDR3 has 15 residues. Germline V CDR1 and CDR2: SGHDT, YYEEEE. V lost 3 bases and J 3 bases, leaving 13 bases between the germline ends. The CDR3 protein is CASSWSTDPNQPQHF. The CDR3 DNA reads as TGTGCCAGCAGCTGGTCTACAGACCCCAATCAGCCCCAGCATTTT.

The chain recombines TRBV4-3 with TRBJ2-2; D is ambiguous. Germline V gene lookup returns CDR1 LGHNA and CDR2 YSLEER. The V gene lost 1 base and the J gene lost 1 base, with 13 bases spanning the gap. This CDR3 is 17 amino acids long. CDR3 sequence reads: CASSQVLGGENTGELFF. CDR3 coding DNA: TGCGCCAGCAGCCAAGTCCTGGGTGGCGAGAACACCGGGGAGCTGTTTTTT.

This chain links TRBV6-5 with TRBJ1-2; 8 bases agree with TRBD1. J gave up 1 base and V 2 bases, and 3 bases lay outside the gene matches. Germline V gene sequence: CDR1 MNHEY, CDR2 SVGAGI. The CDR3 has 15 amino acids. The CDR3: CASSYGDRFNYGYTF. CDR3 DNA sequence: TGTGCCAGCAGTTACGGGGACAGGTTTAACTATGGCTACACCTTC.

This rearrangement joins TRBV7-9 to TRBJ2-6; D remains ambiguous. V was clipped by 0 bases and J by 0 bases, with 9 bases between them. This CDR3 region has 17 residues. CDR1 is SEHNR and CDR2 is FQNEAQ in the germline V gene (reference sequence). The CDR3 region has the DNA TGTGCCAGCAGCTTAGCGGCCTTGGACTCTGGGGCCAACGTCCTGACTTTC. Protein product: CASSLAALDSGANVLTF.

V and J are TRBV7-9 and TRBJ1-1; possible D gene TRBD1, 5 bases. The CDR3 spans 14 residues. V lost 5 bases and J lost 5, with 15 bases in between. Germline loops: CDR1 SEHNR, CDR2 FQNEAQ (reference sequence). The DNA of the CDR3 is TGTGCCAGCAGCGGGTGGCAGGGTTGGACTGAAGCTTTCTTT. It encodes CASSGWQGWTEAFF.

The count of this clone is one. The CDR3 DNA sequence: TGTGCCAGCAGCTTCGGGACAGGGGGCAGGAGCTACACCTTC. Translation: CASSFGTGGRSYTF. This chain links TRBV5-4 with TRBJ1-2; 12 nucleotides align to TRBD1. V lost 2 bases and J lost 9; bases outside the gene matches: 5. Germline V gives CDR1 SGHNT, CDR2 YYREEE (reference sequence). The CDR3 consists of 14 residues.

Comment on this clone: Mismatch with germline at one junction end may stem from a read error. This rearrangement joins TRBV2 to TRBJ2-7; D gene ambiguous. CDR1 and CDR2 from the germline V gene are SNHLY and FYNNEI. This CDR3 region has 14 residues. CDR3 nucleotide sequence: TGTGCCAGCAGAGAAGGAAGTTTGTCCTACGAGCAGTACTTC. It codes for CASREGSLSYEQYF.

The rearrangement links TRBV15 to TRBJ2-3, with D hard to call. CDR1 LNHNV and CDR2 YYDKDF come from the germline V gene (reference sequence). This CDR3 has 11 amino acids. Trimming took 6 bases from V and 6 from J, leaving 7 bases between them. The CDR3 is CATRGLDTQYF. CDR3 coding DNA: TGTGCCACCAGGGGGTTGGATACGCAGTATTTT.

V usage is TRBV7-9 and J usage is TRBJ1-1; the D gene is possibly TRBD1 (5 bases). Between the trimmed V and J ends, which lost 5 bases and 0 bases, there was a span of 10 bases. Looked up from germline, CDR1 is SEHNR and CDR2 is FQNEAQ (reference sequence). The CDR3 contains 14 residues. The CDR3, as DNA: TGTGCCAGCAGCAAGACAGAAATGAACACTGAAGCTTTCTTT. Its protein is CASSKTEMNTEAFF.

This rearrangement joins TRBV9 to TRBJ1-5; the match to TRBD1 covers 7 bases. The CDR3 has 16 residues. Germline values: CDR1 SGDLS, CDR2 YYNGEE. The V gene end was trimmed by 3 bases and the J gene end by 2 bases; junction bases not matched to a gene: 8. The CDR3 nucleotides are TGTGCCAGCAGCGCGAGCACAGGGGAGGGCAATCAGCCCCAGCATTTT. Its protein product is CASSASTGEGNQPQHF.

V is TRBV11-2 and J is TRBJ2-5, with 9 bases identical to TRBD1. The V gene's germline CDR1 is SGHAT and CDR2 FQNNGV. The CDR3 is 16 amino acids. V lost 5 bases to trimming and J lost 5 bases; unmatched junction nucleotides: 12. The DNA for the CDR3 is TGTGCCAGCAGCGCGATAATGACAGGGGGAGGCGAGACCCAGTACTTC. Its translation is CASSAIMTGGGETQYF.

The chain combines TRBV5-8 with TRBJ2-1; D not certain. There are 12 residues in the CDR3. Germline V lookup: CDR1 SGHTS, CDR2 YDEGEE. Deletions cut 4 bases from V and 7 bases from J, with 9 bases between. The CDR3, as DNA: TGTGCCAGCAGCCTCTGGGGTAATGAGCAGTTCTTC. It codes for CASSLWGNEQFF.

The gene calls are TRBV5-1 and TRBJ2-7; the match to TRBD2 covers 11 bases. J gave up 2 bases and V 4 bases, and 5 bases lay outside the gene matches. This CDR3 region has 15 residues. The germline V gene has CDR1 SGHRS and CDR2 YFSETQ. This CDR3 is CASSMTSGKAYEQYF. The CDR3, as DNA: TGCGCCAGCAGCATGACTAGCGGGAAAGCCTACGAGCAGTACTTC. The whole variable domain, remainder taken from reference TRBV5-1 and TRBJ2-7, is KAGVTQTPRYLIKTRGQQVTLSCSPISGHRSVSWYQQTPGQGLQFLFEYFSETQRNKGNFPGRFSGRQFSNSRSEMNVSTLELGDSALYLCASSMTSGKAYEQYFGPGTRLTVT.

The rearrangement links TRBV10-2 to TRBJ2-7; D may correspond to TRBD1 or TRBD2 (5 bases each). This CDR3 contains 15 residues. CDR1 and CDR2 (germline): WSHSY, SAAADI. V was cut by 2 bases and J by 3 bases, with 14 bases left in between. CDR3 in DNA: TGCGCCAGCAGTGAGAGGGACGAGGGCTGCTACGAGCAGTACTTC. Encoded protein: CASSERDEGCYEQYF.

The table lists this clone with a count of one. The CDR3 DNA reads as TGTGCCAGCAGCCAAGGGGGAGTGGGGTCCTACGAGCAGTACTTC. This encodes CASSQGGVGSYEQYF. J is TRBJ2-7 and V is TRBV4-2; D might be TRBD2 (5 bases). The CDR3 sequence is 15 residues long. Germline V gives CDR1 LGHNA, CDR2 YNFKEQ. Trimming removed 1 base at V and 1 base at J, with 11 bases between.